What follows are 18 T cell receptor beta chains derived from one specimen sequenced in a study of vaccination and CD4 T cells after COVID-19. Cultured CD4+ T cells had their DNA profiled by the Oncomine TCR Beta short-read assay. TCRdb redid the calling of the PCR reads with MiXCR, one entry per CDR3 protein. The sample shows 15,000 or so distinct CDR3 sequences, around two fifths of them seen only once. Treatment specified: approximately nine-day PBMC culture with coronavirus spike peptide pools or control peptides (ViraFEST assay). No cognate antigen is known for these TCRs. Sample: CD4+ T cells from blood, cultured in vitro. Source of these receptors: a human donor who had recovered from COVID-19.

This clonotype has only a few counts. CDR3 DNA sequence: TGCAGTGCGACGCCGAGGGCGGAGAACACTGAAGCTTTCTTT. Residues: CSATPRAENTEAFF. V gene TRBV20-1 combines with J gene TRBJ1-1; D not certain. Between the trimmed V and J ends, which lost 6 bases and 1 base, there was a span of 15 bases. Germline assignment: CDR1 DFQATT and CDR2 SNEGSKA (reference sequence). The CDR3 covers 14 residues.

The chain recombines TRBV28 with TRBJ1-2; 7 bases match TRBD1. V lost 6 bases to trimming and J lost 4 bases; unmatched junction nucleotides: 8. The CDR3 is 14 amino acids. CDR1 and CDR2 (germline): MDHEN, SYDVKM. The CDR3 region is CASSSTGTVYGYTF. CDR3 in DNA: TGTGCCAGCAGCTCCACCGGGACAGTCTATGGCTACACCTTC.

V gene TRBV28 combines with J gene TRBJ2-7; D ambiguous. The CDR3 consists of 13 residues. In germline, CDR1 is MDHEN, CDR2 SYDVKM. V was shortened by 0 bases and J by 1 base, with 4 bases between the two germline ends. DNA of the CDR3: TGTGCCAGCAGTTTATGGCAGTCCTACGAGCAGTACTTC. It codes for CASSLWQSYEQYF.

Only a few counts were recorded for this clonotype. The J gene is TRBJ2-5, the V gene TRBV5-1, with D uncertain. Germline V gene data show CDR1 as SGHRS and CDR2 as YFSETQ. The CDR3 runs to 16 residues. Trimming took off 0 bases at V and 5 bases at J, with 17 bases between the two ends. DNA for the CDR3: TGCGCCAGCAGCTTGGATAGGCTTGGAGCCTGGGAGACCCAGTACTTC. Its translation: CASSLDRLGAWETQYF.

CDR3 coding DNA: TGTGCCAGCAGCTTCCGGACTAGCAACAATGAGCAGTTCTTC. It codes for CASSFRTSNNEQFF. The rearrangement links TRBV7-2 to TRBJ2-1; 8 nucleotides match TRBD2. Germline CDR1 reads SGHTA; CDR2 reads FQGNSA. The CDR3 has 14 residues. V lost 3 bases to trimming and J lost 5 bases; unmatched junction nucleotides: 3. Variable domain in full (rest from reference TRBV7-2 and TRBJ2-1): GAGVSQSPSNKVTEKGKDVELRCDPISGHTALYWYRQSLGQGLEFLIYFQGNSAPDKSGLPSDRFSAERTGGSVSTLTIQRTQQEDSAVYLCASSFRTSNNEQFFGPGTRLTVL.

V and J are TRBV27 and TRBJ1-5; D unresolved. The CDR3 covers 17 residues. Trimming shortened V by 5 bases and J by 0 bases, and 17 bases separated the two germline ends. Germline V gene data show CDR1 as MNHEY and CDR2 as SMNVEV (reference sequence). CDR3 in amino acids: CASSPTPQRYSNQPQHF. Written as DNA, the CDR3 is TGTGCCAGCAGTCCCACACCGCAAAGGTATAGCAATCAGCCCCAGCATTTT.

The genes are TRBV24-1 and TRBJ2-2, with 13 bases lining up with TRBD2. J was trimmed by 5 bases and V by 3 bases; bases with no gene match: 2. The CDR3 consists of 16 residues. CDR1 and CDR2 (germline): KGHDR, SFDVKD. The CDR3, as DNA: TGTGCCACCAGTGATCCGACTAGCGGGAGGACCGGGGAGCTGTTTTTT. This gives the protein CATSDPTSGRTGELFF.

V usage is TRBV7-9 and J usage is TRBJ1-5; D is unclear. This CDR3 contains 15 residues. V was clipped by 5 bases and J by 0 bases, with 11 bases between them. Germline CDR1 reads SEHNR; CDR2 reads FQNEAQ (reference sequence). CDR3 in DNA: TGTGCCAGCAGCCCTGGGCTGAATAGCAATCAGCCCCAGCATTTT. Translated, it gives CASSPGLNSNQPQHF.

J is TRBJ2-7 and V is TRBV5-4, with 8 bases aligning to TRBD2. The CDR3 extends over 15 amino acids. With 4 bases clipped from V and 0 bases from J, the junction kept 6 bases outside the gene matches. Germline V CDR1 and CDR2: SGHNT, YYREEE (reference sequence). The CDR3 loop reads CASSPSGSSSYEQYF. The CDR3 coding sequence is TGTGCCAGCAGCCCTAGCGGGTCTAGCTCCTACGAGCAGTACTTC.

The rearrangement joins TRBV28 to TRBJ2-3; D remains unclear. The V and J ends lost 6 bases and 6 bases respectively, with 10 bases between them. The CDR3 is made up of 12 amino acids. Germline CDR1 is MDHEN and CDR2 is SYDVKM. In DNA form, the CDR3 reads TGTGCCAGCAGCCCCCGAGCGGATACGCAGTATTTT. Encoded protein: CASSPRADTQYF.

The CDR3 is CASSLGGSLYEQYF. CDR3 sequence (DNA): TGTGCCAGCAGTTTGGGGGGTTCTCTTTACGAGCAGTACTTC. This chain connects TRBV28 to TRBJ2-7; tentatively, D is TRBD2 (6 bases). CDR1 and CDR2 (germline): MDHEN, SYDVKM. The CDR3 runs to 14 residues. Between the trimmed V and J ends, which lost 3 bases and 4 bases, there was a span of 13 bases.

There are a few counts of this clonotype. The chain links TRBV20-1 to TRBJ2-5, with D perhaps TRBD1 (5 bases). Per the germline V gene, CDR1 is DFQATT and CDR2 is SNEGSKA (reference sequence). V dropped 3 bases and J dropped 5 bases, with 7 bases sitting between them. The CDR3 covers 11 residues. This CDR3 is CSASGAETQYF. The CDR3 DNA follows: TGCAGTGCTAGTGGGGCGGAGACCCAGTACTTC.

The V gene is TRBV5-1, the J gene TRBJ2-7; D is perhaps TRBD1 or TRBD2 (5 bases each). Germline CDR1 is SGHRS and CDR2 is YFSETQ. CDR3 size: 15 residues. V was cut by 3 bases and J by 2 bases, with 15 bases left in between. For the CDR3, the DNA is TGCGCCAGCAGCTCGGGACGGACTCGTACCTACGAGCAGTACTTC. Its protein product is CASSSGRTRTYEQYF.

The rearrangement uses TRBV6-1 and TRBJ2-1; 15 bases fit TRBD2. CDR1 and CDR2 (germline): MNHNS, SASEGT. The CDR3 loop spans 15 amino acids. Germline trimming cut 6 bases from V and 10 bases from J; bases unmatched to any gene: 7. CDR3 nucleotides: TGTGCCAGCAGGCCCCCTGGGACTAGCGGGAGGGAGCAGTTCTTC. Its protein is CASRPPGTSGREQFF.

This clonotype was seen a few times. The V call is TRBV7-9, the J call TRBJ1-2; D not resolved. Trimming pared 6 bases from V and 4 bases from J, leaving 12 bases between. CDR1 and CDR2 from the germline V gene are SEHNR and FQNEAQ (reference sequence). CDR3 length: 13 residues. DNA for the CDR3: TGTGCCAGCAGACGAGACTCTTCCTATGGCTACACCTTC. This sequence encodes CASRRDSSYGYTF.

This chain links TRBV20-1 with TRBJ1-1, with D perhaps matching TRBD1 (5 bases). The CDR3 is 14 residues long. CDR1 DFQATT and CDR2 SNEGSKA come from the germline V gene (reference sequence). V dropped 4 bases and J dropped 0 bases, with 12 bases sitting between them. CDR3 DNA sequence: TGCAGTGCTACCAGACAGCCATTGAACACTGAAGCTTTCTTT. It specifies CSATRQPLNTEAFF.

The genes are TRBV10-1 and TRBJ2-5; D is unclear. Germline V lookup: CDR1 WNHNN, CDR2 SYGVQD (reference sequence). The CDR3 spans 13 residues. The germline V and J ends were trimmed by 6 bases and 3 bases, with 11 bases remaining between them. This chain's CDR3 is CASSDRVKETQYF. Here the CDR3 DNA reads TGCGCCAGCAGCGACCGGGTAAAAGAGACCCAGTACTTC.

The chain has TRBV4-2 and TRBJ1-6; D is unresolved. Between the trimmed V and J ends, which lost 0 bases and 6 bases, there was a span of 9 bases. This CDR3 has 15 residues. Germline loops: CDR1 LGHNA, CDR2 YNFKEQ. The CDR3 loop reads CASSQDRRSNSPLHF. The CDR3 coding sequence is TGTGCCAGCAGCCAAGATAGACGGAGTAATTCACCCCTCCACTTT.